Shown below are 19 T cell receptor beta chains from a single sample sequenced in a study of blood T cell repertoires in COVID-19. The method was immunoSEQ multiplex PCR; TCRdb's version includes in-frame clones alone and lacks a portion of them. Of some 100,000 clones listed, around 83% are singletons. The sequenced sample consisted of peripheral blood. The receptors were sampled from a woman at least 80 years old with active or convalescent COVID-19.

The V gene is TRBV6-5, the J gene TRBJ2-3; a weak D match, TRBD1 (6 bases). Per germline, CDR1 MNHEY and CDR2 SVGAGI. The V end was cut by 6 bases, the J end by 0 bases, with 13 bases between. CDR3 length equals 15 residues. CDR3 in amino acids: CASRAMTGSTDTQYF. In DNA, the CDR3 is TGTGCCAGCAGGGCAATGACAGGAAGCACAGATACGCAGTATTTT.

The rearrangement uses TRBV19 and TRBJ2-7; TRBD1 matches at 10 bases. With 5 bases clipped from V and 1 base from J, the junction kept 5 bases outside the gene matches. This CDR3 spans 15 amino acids. Germline values: CDR1 LNHDA, CDR2 SQIVND (reference sequence). DNA for the CDR3: TGTGCCAGTAGTCAGGGACAGGGGCTTTCCTACGAGCAGTACTTC. This codes for CASSQGQGLSYEQYF.

This clone turned up a few times. This sequence joins TRBV4-2 and TRBJ1-5; 7 positions agree with TRBD1. V gave up 6 bases and J gave up 6 bases; unmatched junction bases: 5. Germline CDR1 reads LGHNA; CDR2 reads YNFKEQ. CDR3 length: 13 amino acids. For the CDR3, the DNA is TGTGCCAGCAGAAAGGGGGCGGGTCAGCCCCAGCATTTT. It specifies CASRKGAGQPQHF.

This clone was counted a few times. The CDR3 region has the DNA TGTGCCAGAAGCTTGGTGTCGGCCGCCGGGACTACCCCCTACGAGCAGTACTTC. Translation gives CARSLVSAAGTTPYEQYF. This chain connects TRBV5-3 to TRBJ2-7; TRBD2 agrees at 7 bases. TRBV5-3 is annotated as an ORF whose role is uncertain. This CDR3 comprises 18 residues. V lost 0 bases and J lost 2; bases outside the gene matches: 14.

The chain employs TRBV4-2 and TRBJ2-7; D uncertain. V lost 1 base to trimming and J lost 4 bases, with 11 bases between them. The CDR3 sequence is 14 residues long. Per the germline V gene, CDR1 is LGHNA and CDR2 is YNFKEQ. CDR3 bases: TGTGCCAGCAGCCAAGGATTCAGCGAATACGAGCAGTACTTC. It is translated as CASSQGFSEYEQYF.

The CDR3 loop is CASSNTERATQYF. Here the CDR3 DNA reads TGTGCCAGCAGCAACACCGAGCGAGCGACCCAGTACTTC. This rearrangement joins TRBV3-1 (or the pseudogene TRBV3-2) to TRBJ2-5; D is uncertain. Per germline, CDR1 LGHDT and CDR2 YNNKEL (reference sequence). This CDR3 spans 13 amino acids. Trimming took off 5 bases at V and 7 bases at J, with 14 bases between the two ends.

This clone was recorded only once. The chain carries TRBV15 and TRBJ1-2, with D possibly TRBD1 on 6 matching bases. Germline V lookup: CDR1 LNHNV, CDR2 YYDKDF (reference sequence). This CDR3 has 15 amino acids. V was shortened by 4 bases and J by 10 bases, with 22 bases between the two germline ends. CDR3 protein: CATSKHPTQGLNYTF. Written as DNA, the CDR3 is TGTGCCACCAGCAAACACCCGACACAGGGTCTGAACTACACCTTC.

This clone is a singleton in its sample. This chain connects TRBV28 to TRBJ2-1; TRBD2 aligns across 7 bases. The ends lost 3 bases at V and 4 bases at J; junction bases unmatched: 6. Germline values: CDR1 MDHEN, CDR2 SYDVKM. This CDR3 is built from 15 residues. Here the CDR3 reads CASSLEGGPYNEQFF. The CDR3 nucleotides are TGTGCCAGCAGTTTGGAGGGAGGGCCGTACAATGAGCAGTTCTTC.

The chain employs TRBV29-1 and TRBJ2-5; D is uncertain. Germline CDR1 is SQVTM and CDR2 is ANQGSEA. V gave up 7 bases and J gave up 5 bases, with 14 bases separating them. CDR3 length: 12 residues. The CDR3 is CSGRLVGETQYF. CDR3 DNA: TGCAGCGGGCGCCTAGTAGGCGAGACCCAGTACTTC.

The chain joins TRBV5-1 to TRBJ2-7; TRBD1 matches at 7 bases. The CDR3 totals 15 residues. Germline loops: CDR1 SGHRS, CDR2 YFSETQ. After removal of 0 bases from V and 2 bases from J, the junction contained 5 bases not matched to a gene. The CDR3 reads CASSLEQGLAYEQYF. CDR3 nucleotide sequence: TGCGCCAGCAGCTTGGAACAGGGGTTAGCCTACGAGCAGTACTTC.

To note about this clone: Germline is not matched at one junction end, which may reflect a read error. J is TRBJ1-5 and V is TRBV28, with 8 nucleotides matching TRBD1. Germline V lookup: CDR1 MDHEN, CDR2 SYDVKM. The length of the CDR3 is 15 residues. The CDR3 spells CAGRRDRRYNQPQHF. CDR3 nucleotide sequence: TGTGCCGGCAGAAGGGACAGGAGATACAATCAGCCCCAGCATTTT.

This clone was detected a few times. The rearrangement joins TRBV9 to TRBJ2-7; 7 bases agree with TRBD2. This CDR3 has 14 amino acids. J gave up 2 bases and V 2 bases, and 4 bases lay outside the gene matches. The germline V gene has CDR1 SGDLS and CDR2 YYNGEE. CDR3 protein: CASSVLAEPYEQYF. Written as DNA, the CDR3 is TGTGCCAGCAGCGTTCTAGCGGAGCCCTACGAGCAGTACTTC.

On this clone itself: Distinct nucleotide sequences in the sample also encode this CDR3. The V gene is TRBV30, the J gene TRBJ2-5; no reliable D call. With 0 bases removed from V and 4 bases from J, the gap between germline ends came to 3 bases. The CDR3 length is 11 residues. CDR1 and CDR2 from the germline V gene are GTSNPN and SVGIG (reference sequence). The CDR3 sequence: CAWSVLETQYF. In nucleotides, the CDR3 is TGTGCCTGGAGTGTCTTAGAGACCCAGTACTTC.

This chain connects TRBV6-5 to TRBJ2-1; possible D gene TRBD1, 5 bases. Trimming left V 4 bases short and J 7 bases short, with 17 bases between. Germline V lookup: CDR1 MNHEY, CDR2 SVGAGI. This CDR3 comprises 15 residues. CDR3 coding DNA: TGTGCCAGCAGTTTCTCCACAGGCCAAACTAATGAGCAGTTCTTC. It encodes CASSFSTGQTNEQFF.

This sequence joins TRBV20-1 and TRBJ2-7, with D tentatively TRBD1 (5 bases). The V gene's germline CDR1 is DFQATT and CDR2 SNEGSKA (reference sequence). CDR3 length: 11 amino acids. Trimming pared 3 bases from V and 7 bases from J, leaving 10 bases between. CDR3: CSARLGQEQYF. The CDR3 nucleotides are TGCAGTGCTAGGTTGGGGCAGGAGCAGTACTTC.

The rearrangement joins TRBV7-9 to TRBJ2-5; perhaps TRBD2 as D (5 bases). The length of the CDR3 is 15 residues. CDR1 and CDR2 (germline): SEHNR, FQNEAQ (reference sequence). V dropped 1 base and J dropped 4 bases, with 13 bases sitting between them. The CDR3 protein is CASSLVGSVPETQYF. The CDR3 bases are TGTGCCAGCAGCTTAGTGGGGAGCGTTCCAGAGACCCAGTACTTC.

V and J are TRBV5-1 and TRBJ2-7, with D perhaps TRBD1 (8 bases). CDR3 length: 15 residues. Germline loops: CDR1 SGHRS, CDR2 YFSETQ. Deletions cut 4 bases from V and 0 bases from J, with 14 bases between. This CDR3 reads CASSLQGGTSYEQYF. The CDR3 coding sequence is TGCGCCAGCAGCCTACAGGGGGGGACCTCCTACGAGCAGTACTTC.

This clone occurred once. The gene calls are TRBV5-1 and TRBJ2-1; a possible D gene is TRBD2 (7 bases). Per the germline V gene, CDR1 is SGHRS and CDR2 is YFSETQ. The CDR3 length is 15 residues. The V end was cut by 4 bases, the J end by 5 bases, with 16 bases between. The CDR3: CASSPGGGGNNEQFF. The CDR3 DNA follows: TGCGCCAGCAGCCCCGGGGGAGGGGGAAACAATGAGCAGTTCTTC.

The chain has TRBV10-2 and TRBJ1-3; 12 bases are a match to TRBD1. The CDR3 loop spans 16 amino acids. Germline CDR1 WSHSY, CDR2 SAAADI. Trimming removed 6 bases from V and 4 bases from J; junction bases left unmatched: 7. The CDR3 here is CASRAPGQGAGNTIYF. DNA of the CDR3: TGCGCCAGCAGGGCCCCGGGACAGGGGGCAGGAAACACCATATATTTT.